The rows below give T cell receptor beta chains drawn from one sample of a study of human T cells and chemical hapten exposure. MiXCR was run by TCRdb on the RACE reads, yielding one entry per CDR3 protein. The sample yields under 40,000 distinct CDR3 sequences, 9.5% to 15% seen once. Source: whole blood, taken in connection with sensitization to the hapten diphenylcyclopropenone (DPC). The receptor source for this set is a woman aged 35 to 49 with alopecia areata. Some clones in this sample may be carry-over from other donors' samples. The conserved cysteine and the conserved F or W are not part of the CDR3 here.

>14|TRBV28
ASSFPDRGWTDTQY
>14|TRBV5-1
ASSLYGLAGQETQY
>10|TRBV2
ASSERSYEQY
>12|TRBV7-2
ASSSDWADYGYT
>9|TRBV6-6
ASSDRGIQY
>12|TRBV3-1
ASSQRSGGNTIY
>14|TRBV27
ASSLFLAGGTGELF
>13|TRBV29-1
SVEEVGTGSYEQY
>11|TRBV29-1
SVEKGEGTEAF
>10|TRBV29-1
SVGTGTDTQY
>12|TRBV7-2
ASSLERNTGELF
>12|TRBV11-2
ASSFAGRWTEAF
>9|TRBV7-2
ASSAAETQY
>10|TRBV28
ASSLGGSEQF
>12|TRBV6-1
ASSGGASTDTQY
>12|TRBV28
ASSFSGNTGELF
>15|TRBV7-9
ASSSPPVDRNTGELF
>12|TRBV11-2
ASRGTGTDTEAF
>12|TRBV25-1
ASTGLEFGHEQF
>10|TRBV28
ASAGDAYEQY
>13|TRBV21-1
ASNPGQGTYNEQF
>13|TRBV19
ASSPRRRLTDTQY
>17|TRBV3-1
ASSQDRGDRQAINSPLH
>11|TRBV10-3
AIKVDRTDTQY
>12|TRBV28
ASLSGSSYNEQF
>14|TRBV19
ASSIVGLAGTDTQY
>12|TRBV28
ATPTQREPDTQY
>10|TRBV29-1
SPRVGTDTQY
>11|TRBV29-1
SVVSQGAYEQY
>13|TRBV29-1
SVRAASQNTGELF
>12|TRBV29-1
SVVGQGASYEQY
>16|TRBV29-1
SVAPPPTSGTVTGELF
>11|TRBV6-5
ASSYDRVRGYT
>12|TRBV5-8
ASSLAPSYNEQF
>12|TRBV20-1
SAKETSRGTEAF
>11|TRBV29-1
SGKGEGIYGYT
>12|TRBV5-1
ASSAYRDTDTQY
>15|TRBV7-2
ASSQTSPGGGSYEQY
>12|TRBV28
ASWSRLNTGELF
>13|TRBV11-3
ASSFGASQGDTQY
>14|TRBV10-3
AISDLGLAGTNEQF
>10|TRBV10-3
ATEDRLNIQY
>12|TRBV29-1
SVVFGTGLYEQY
>14|TRBV20-1
SASNVAGARSDTQY
>11|TRBV9
ASGGSSYNEQF
>15|TRBV18
ASSPRSGQGLGNEQY
>10|TRBV7-9
ASSRDLGEQF
>11|TRBV28
ASSRDINYGYT
>15|TRBV4-2
ASSQAQAGRGHNEQF
>12|TRBV7-8
ASSPFGKTGELF
>11|TRBV6-2/TRBV6-3
ASRPTTGVGYT
>12|TRBV29-1
SVEPLAEGSEQF
>15|TRBV19
ASSINRAGSWVNPQF
>13|TRBV20-1
SARGLAGVHYEQY
>10|TRBV19
ASSIGDYGYT
>11|TRBV10-3
AMRDRANTEAF
>13|TRBV19
ASSTQGANTGELF
>12|TRBV7-3
ASKSRANTGELF
>13|TRBV19
ASSPPGGRGQPQH
>13|TRBV7-9
ASSLEGGTGTEAF